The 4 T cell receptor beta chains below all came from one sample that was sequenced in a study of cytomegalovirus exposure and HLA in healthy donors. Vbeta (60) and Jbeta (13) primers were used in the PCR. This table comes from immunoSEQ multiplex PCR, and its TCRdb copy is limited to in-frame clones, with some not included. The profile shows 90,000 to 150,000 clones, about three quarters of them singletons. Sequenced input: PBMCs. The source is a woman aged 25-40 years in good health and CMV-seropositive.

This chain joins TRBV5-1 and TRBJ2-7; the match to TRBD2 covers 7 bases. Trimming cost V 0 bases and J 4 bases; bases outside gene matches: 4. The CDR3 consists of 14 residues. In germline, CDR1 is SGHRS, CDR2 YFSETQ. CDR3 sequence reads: CASSLGRGGYEQYF. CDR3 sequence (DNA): TGCGCCAGCAGCTTGGGACGCGGGGGTTACGAGCAGTACTTC.

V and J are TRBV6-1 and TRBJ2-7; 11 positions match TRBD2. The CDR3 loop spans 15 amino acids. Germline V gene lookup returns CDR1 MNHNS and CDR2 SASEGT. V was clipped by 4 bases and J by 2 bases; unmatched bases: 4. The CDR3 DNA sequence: TGTGCCAGCAGTGGACGACTAGCGGGGACCTACGAGCAGTACTTC. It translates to CASSGRLAGTYEQYF.

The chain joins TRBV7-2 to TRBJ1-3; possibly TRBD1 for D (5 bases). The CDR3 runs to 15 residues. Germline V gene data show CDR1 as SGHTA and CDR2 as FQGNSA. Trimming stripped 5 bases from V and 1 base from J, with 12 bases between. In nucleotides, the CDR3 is TGTGCCAGCAGCCCGCAGGCAGGGTCTGGAAACACCATATATTTT. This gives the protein CASSPQAGSGNTIYF.

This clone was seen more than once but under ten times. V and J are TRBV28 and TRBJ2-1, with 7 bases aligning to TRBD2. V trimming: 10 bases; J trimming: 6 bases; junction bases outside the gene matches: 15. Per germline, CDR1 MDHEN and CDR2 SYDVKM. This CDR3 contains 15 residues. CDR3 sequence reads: CATALALAIANEQFF. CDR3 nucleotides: TGTGCCACCGCACTAGCGCTAGCGATTGCCAATGAGCAGTTCTTC.